This entry lists 13 T cell receptor beta chains sequenced from one sample in a study of shared clonotypes between healthy human individuals. Data came from immunoSEQ multiplex PCR; TCRdb stores just in-frame clones and leaves some out. The sample yields about 2,500,000 clones, just over 90% seen once. Sequencing was carried out using naive CD4+ T cells sorted from blood. Indicated subset: CD45RA+ positively selected. These TCRs come from a man aged 18 to 30 in good health.

This clone was seen a single time. In nucleotides, the CDR3 is TGCGCCAGCAGCCGGGGCAGCGTACTAGCGGGAGCCTACGAGCAGTACTTC. This codes for CASSRGSVLAGAYEQYF. This chain connects TRBV4-3 to TRBJ2-7, with 11 positions matching TRBD2. The CDR3 loop spans 17 amino acids. The V gene end was trimmed by 4 bases and the J gene end by 2 bases; junction bases not matched to a gene: 10. Germline-derived CDR1 and CDR2 are LGHNA and YSLEER.

The chain is built from TRBV5-1 and TRBJ2-7, with no clear D. Germline V lookup: CDR1 SGHRS, CDR2 YFSETQ. Trimming left V 1 base short and J 0 bases short, with 17 bases between. CDR3 length: 17 residues. CDR3 amino acids: CASSLLGVVSSSYEQYF. CDR3 coding DNA: TGCGCCAGCAGCTTGTTAGGTGTGGTGTCGAGCTCCTACGAGCAGTACTTC.

The CDR3 sequence is CSAHAPGQFF. The CDR3, as DNA: TGCAGTGCTCATGCCCCGGGACAGTTCTTC. The gene calls are TRBV20-1 and TRBJ2-1; TRBD2 might be the D (5 bases). Germline loops: CDR1 DFQATT, CDR2 SNEGSKA (reference sequence). This CDR3 contains 10 residues. Trimming removed 5 bases from V and 13 bases from J, with 12 bases in between.

The rearrangement joins TRBV6-5 to TRBJ2-1; 10 bases map to TRBD2. CDR3 size: 14 residues. Unmatched junction bases numbered 7, after V lost 8 bases and J lost 6 bases. The germline CDR1 and CDR2 sequences are MNHEY and SVGAGI. The CDR3 loop is CASCPGLARNEQFF. In nucleotides, the CDR3 is TGTGCCAGCTGTCCGGGACTAGCGCGCAATGAGCAGTTCTTC.

The chain links TRBV6-4 to TRBJ2-7; the D gene is possibly TRBD2 (6 bases). Looked up from germline, CDR1 is MRHNA and CDR2 is SNTAGT. CDR3 size: 16 residues. Trimming removed 6 bases at V and 3 bases at J, with 21 bases between. This chain's CDR3 is CASRGSAGRSFYEQYF. DNA for the CDR3: TGTGCCAGCAGGGGGTCGGCGGGGCGCTCCTTCTACGAGCAGTACTTC.

The CDR3: CSVETSGRLGEQYF. The CDR3 coding sequence is TGCAGCGTTGAGACTAGCGGGAGGTTGGGTGAGCAGTACTTC. V usage is TRBV29-1 and J usage is TRBJ2-7; 13 bases are shared with TRBD2. Germline assignment: CDR1 SQVTM and CDR2 ANQGSEA. After removal of 3 bases from V and 7 bases from J, the junction contained 6 bases not matched to a gene. The length of the CDR3 is 14 residues.

The rearrangement uses TRBV7-2 and TRBJ1-2, with D possibly matching TRBD1 (5 bases). CDR1 is SGHTA and CDR2 is FQGNSA in the germline V gene. This CDR3 has 15 residues. V dropped 1 base and J dropped 2 bases, with 11 bases sitting between them. CDR3 sequence: CASSLELGTNYGYTF. The DNA for the CDR3 is TGTGCCAGCAGCTTAGAGCTGGGGACCAACTATGGCTACACCTTC.

The rearrangement links TRBV29-1 to TRBJ1-4; the D gene is possibly TRBD1 (5 bases). CDR1 is SQVTM, CDR2 ANQGSEA, per germline. The CDR3 consists of 13 residues. The ends were cut back, 6 bases at V and 5 bases at J, with 13 bases in the middle. CDR3 sequence: CSVGETINEKLFF. The CDR3 DNA reads as TGCAGCGTAGGGGAGACCATAAATGAAAAACTGTTTTTT.

The DNA of the CDR3 is TGTGCCAGCAGACTAGCGGCGACTTACGAGCAGTACTTC. Its protein is CASRLAATYEQYF. This sequence joins TRBV7-8 and TRBJ2-7; 8 bases fit TRBD2. CDR3 size: 13 residues. V shed 6 bases and J 4 bases; nucleotides not matched to a gene: 5. Germline loops: CDR1 SGHVS, CDR2 FQNEAQ. Looking up the rest from reference TRBV7-8 and TRBJ2-7 gives the full variable domain: GAGVSQSPRYKVAKRGQDVALRCDPISGHVSLFWYQQALGQGPEFLTYFQNEAQLDKSGLPSDRFFAERPEGSVSTLKIQRTQQEDSAVYLCASRLAATYEQYFGPGTRLTVT.

The chain couples TRBV27 to TRBJ2-3; D uncertain. Trimming took 0 bases from V and 8 from J, leaving 12 bases between them. From germline, CDR1 is MNHEY and CDR2 SMNVEV (reference sequence). There are 14 residues in the CDR3. CDR3: CASSLSLGLGTQYF. The CDR3 region has the DNA TGTGCCAGCAGTTTATCCCTGGGTTTGGGTACGCAGTATTTT.

This clone was seen once. The same CDR3 is also encoded by other DNA sequences in this sample. The chain carries TRBV28 and TRBJ1-5, with TRBD1 matching over 10 bases. Trimming at V came to 2 bases and at J to 4 bases, leaving 2 bases not matched to a gene. In germline, CDR1 is MDHEN, CDR2 SYDVKM. CDR3 length equals 15 residues. The CDR3 reads CASSLGQGGNQPQHF. CDR3 bases: TGTGCCAGCAGTTTAGGACAGGGGGGTAATCAGCCCCAGCATTTT.

The V gene is TRBV6-1, the J gene TRBJ1-2; TRBD1 aligns across 9 bases. V shed 6 bases and J 4 bases; nucleotides not matched to a gene: 3. The CDR3 totals 13 residues. Germline CDR1 and CDR2: MNHNS and SASEGT. The CDR3 here is CASRDRGVYGYTF. CDR3 bases: TGTGCCAGCAGGGACAGGGGAGTCTATGGCTACACCTTC.

J is TRBJ2-3 and V is TRBV10-3, with TRBD1 identical over 9 bases. V lost 8 bases to trimming and J lost 3 bases; unmatched junction nucleotides: 12. The CDR3 consists of 16 residues. Germline values: CDR1 ENHRY, CDR2 SYGVKD. The chain's CDR3 is CAIATPDRGGTDTQYF. CDR3 in DNA: TGTGCCATCGCCACCCCCGACAGGGGGGGAACAGATACGCAGTATTTT.